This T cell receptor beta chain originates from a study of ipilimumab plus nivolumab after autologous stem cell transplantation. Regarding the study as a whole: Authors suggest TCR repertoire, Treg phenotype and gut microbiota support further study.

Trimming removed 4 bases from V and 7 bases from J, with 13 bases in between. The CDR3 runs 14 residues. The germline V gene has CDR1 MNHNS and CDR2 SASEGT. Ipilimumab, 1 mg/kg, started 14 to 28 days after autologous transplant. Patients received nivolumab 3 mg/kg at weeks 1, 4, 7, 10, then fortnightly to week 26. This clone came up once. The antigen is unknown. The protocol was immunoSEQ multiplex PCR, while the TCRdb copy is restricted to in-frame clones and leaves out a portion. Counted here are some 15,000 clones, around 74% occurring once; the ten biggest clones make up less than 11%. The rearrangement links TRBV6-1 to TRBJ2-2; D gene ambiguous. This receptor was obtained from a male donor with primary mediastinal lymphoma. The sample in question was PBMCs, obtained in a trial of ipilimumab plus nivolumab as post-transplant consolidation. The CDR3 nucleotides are TGTGCCAGCAGTGGGTGGCCGGGTGGCGGGGAGCTGTTTTTT. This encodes CASSGWPGGGELFF.